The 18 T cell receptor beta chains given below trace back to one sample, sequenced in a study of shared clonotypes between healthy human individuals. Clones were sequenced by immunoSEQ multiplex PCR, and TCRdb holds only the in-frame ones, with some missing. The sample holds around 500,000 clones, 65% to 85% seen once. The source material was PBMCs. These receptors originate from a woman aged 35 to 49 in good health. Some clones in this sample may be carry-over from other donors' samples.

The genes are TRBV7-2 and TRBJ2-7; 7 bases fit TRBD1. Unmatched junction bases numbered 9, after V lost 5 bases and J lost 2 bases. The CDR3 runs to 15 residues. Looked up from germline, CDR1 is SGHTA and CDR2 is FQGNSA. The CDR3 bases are TGTGCCAGCAGCCCGCAAGCCGACAGGGCCTACGAGCAGTACTTC. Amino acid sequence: CASSPQADRAYEQYF. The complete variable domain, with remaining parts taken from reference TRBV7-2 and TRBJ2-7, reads GAGVSQSPSNKVTEKGKDVELRCDPISGHTALYWYRQSLGQGLEFLIYFQGNSAPDKSGLPSDRFSAERTGGSVSTLTIQRTQQEDSAVYLCASSPQADRAYEQYFGPGTRLTVT.

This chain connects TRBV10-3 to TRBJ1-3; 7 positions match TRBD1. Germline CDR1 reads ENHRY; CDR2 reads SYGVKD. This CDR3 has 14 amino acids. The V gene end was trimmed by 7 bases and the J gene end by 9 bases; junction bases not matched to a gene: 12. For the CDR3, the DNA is TGTGCCATCACCCGGGACAGTCAAAGAGGCACCATATATTTT. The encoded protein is CAITRDSQRGTIYF.

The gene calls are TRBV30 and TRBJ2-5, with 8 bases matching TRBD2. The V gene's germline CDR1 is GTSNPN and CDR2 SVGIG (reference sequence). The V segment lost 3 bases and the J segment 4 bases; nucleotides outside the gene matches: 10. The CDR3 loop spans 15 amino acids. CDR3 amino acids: CAWRLKGLVGETQYF. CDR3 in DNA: TGTGCCTGGAGACTGAAGGGACTAGTGGGAGAGACCCAGTACTTC.

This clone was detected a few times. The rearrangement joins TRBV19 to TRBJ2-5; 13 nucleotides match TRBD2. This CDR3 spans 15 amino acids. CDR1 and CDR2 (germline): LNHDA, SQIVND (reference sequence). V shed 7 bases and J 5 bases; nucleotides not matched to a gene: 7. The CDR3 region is CASKLAGGPGETQYF. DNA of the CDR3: TGTGCCAGTAAACTAGCGGGAGGGCCGGGGGAGACCCAGTACTTC.

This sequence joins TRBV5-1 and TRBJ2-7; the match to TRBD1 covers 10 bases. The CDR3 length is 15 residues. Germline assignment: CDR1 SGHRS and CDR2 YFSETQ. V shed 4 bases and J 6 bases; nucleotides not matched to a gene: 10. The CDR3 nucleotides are TGCGCCAGCAGCCTTCAGACAGGGGGCTATGGCGAGCAGTACTTC. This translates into CASSLQTGGYGEQYF. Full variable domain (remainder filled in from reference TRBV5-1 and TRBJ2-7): KAGVTQTPRYLIKTRGQQVTLSCSPISGHRSVSWYQQTPGQGLQFLFEYFSETQRNKGNFPGRFSGRQFSNSRSEMNVSTLELGDSALYLCASSLQTGGYGEQYFGPGTRLTVT.

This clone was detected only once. The chain's CDR3 is CSAEVADTQYF. DNA of the CDR3: TGCAGCGCGGAGGTGGCAGATACGCAGTATTTT. The chain joins TRBV29-1 to TRBJ2-3, with D tentatively TRBD2 (5 bases). V lost 7 bases and J 4 bases, leaving 9 bases between the germline ends. This CDR3 has 11 residues. Per the germline V gene, CDR1 is SQVTM and CDR2 is ANQGSEA.

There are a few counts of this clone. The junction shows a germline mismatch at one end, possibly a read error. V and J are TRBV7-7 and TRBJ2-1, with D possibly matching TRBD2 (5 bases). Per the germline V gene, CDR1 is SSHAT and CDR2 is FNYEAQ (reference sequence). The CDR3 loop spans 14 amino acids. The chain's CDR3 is CASSPAGVGNEQFF. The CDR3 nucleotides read TGTGCTAGCAGCCCCGCGGGTGTAGGTAATGAGCAGTTCTTC. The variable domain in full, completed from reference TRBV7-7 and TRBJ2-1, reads GAGVSQSPRYKVTKRGQDVTLRCDPISSHATLYWYQQALGQGPEFLTYFNYEAQPDKSGLPSDRFSAERPEGSISTLTIQRTEQRDSAMYRCASSPAGVGNEQFFGPGTRLTVL.

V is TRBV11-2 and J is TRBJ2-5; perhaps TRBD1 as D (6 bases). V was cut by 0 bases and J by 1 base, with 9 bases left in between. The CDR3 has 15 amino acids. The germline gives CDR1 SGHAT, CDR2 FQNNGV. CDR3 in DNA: TGTGCCAGCAGCTTAGAAGGACAGCTCCAAGAGACCCAGTACTTC. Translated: CASSLEGQLQETQYF.

CDR3 nucleotides: TGTGCCAGCTCACCACCGGTGACAGACCTCTACGAGCAGTACTTC. Protein product: CASSPPVTDLYEQYF. The rearrangement links TRBV18 to TRBJ2-7, with D possibly being TRBD1 (5 bases). This CDR3 comprises 15 residues. The V and J ends lost 0 bases and 3 bases respectively, with 12 bases between them. CDR1 and CDR2 from the germline V gene are KGHSH and LQKENI.

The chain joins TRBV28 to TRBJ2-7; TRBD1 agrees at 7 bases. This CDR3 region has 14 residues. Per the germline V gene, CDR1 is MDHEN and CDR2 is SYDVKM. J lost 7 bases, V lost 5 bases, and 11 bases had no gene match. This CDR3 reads CASSATGIVKEQYF. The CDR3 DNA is TGTGCCAGCAGTGCGACAGGGATTGTGAAAGAGCAGTACTTC.

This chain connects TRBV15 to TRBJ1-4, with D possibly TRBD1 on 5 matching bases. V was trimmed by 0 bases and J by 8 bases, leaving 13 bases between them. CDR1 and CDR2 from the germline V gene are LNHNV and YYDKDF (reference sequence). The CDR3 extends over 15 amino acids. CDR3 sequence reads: CATSREGRAGEKLFF. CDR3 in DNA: TGTGCCACCAGCAGAGAGGGCAGGGCAGGGGAAAAACTGTTTTTT.

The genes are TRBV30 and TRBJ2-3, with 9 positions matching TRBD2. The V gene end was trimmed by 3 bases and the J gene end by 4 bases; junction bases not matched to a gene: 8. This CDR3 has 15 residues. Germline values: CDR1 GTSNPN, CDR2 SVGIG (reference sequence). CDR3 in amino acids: CAWRQIAGDADTQYF. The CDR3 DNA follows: TGTGCCTGGAGACAGATAGCGGGAGACGCAGATACGCAGTATTTT.

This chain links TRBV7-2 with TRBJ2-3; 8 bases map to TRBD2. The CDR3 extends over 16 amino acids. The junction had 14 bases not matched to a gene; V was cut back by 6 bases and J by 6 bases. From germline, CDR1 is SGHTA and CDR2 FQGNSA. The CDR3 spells CASSFSGTSWGDTQYF. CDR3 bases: TGTGCCAGCAGTTTTAGCGGGACTTCCTGGGGGGATACGCAGTATTTT.

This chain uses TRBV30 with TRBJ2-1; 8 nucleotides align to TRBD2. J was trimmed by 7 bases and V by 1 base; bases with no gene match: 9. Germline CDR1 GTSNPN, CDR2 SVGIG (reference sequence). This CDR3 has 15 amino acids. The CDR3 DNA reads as TGTGCCTGGAGTGCCTTTAGCGGGACGGGTAATGAGCAGTTCTTC. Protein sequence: CAWSAFSGTGNEQFF.

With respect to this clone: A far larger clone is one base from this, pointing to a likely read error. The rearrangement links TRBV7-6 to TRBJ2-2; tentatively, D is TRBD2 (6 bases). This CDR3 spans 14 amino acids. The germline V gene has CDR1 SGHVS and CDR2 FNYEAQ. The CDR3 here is CVSSLAVGAGELFF. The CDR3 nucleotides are TGTGTCAGCAGCTTAGCGGTAGGGGCCGGGGAGCTGTTTTTT.

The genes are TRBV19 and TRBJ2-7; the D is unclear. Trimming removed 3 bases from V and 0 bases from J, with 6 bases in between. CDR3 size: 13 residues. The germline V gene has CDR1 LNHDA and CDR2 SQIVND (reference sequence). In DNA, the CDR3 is TGTGCCAGTAGTATTCGTGACTCCTACGAGCAGTACTTC. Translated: CASSIRDSYEQYF.

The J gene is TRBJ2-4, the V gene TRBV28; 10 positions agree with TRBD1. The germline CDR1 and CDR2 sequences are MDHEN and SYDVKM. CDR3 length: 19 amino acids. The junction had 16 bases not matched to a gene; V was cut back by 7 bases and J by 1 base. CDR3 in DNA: TGTGCCAGCAAACTAGTTGGGGGCGACAGGGGGCGCGCCAAAAACATTCAGTACTTC. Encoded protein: CASKLVGGDRGRAKNIQYF.

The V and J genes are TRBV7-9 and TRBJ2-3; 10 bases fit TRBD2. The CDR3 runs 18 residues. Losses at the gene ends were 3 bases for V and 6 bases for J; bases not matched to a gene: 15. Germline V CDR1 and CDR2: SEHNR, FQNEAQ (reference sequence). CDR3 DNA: TGTGCCAGCAGCTTTGCAATAGCGGGAGGCCGAGGGGAGGATACGCAGTATTTT. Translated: CASSFAIAGGRGEDTQYF.